What follows are 31 T cell receptor beta chains derived from one specimen sequenced in a study of T cells in Graves' hyperthyroidism and ophthalmopathy. There were TCR beta CDR3 regions amplified from RNA transcripts. Primed by the HTBI set, a first-round RT-PCR was run on the TCR CDR3. TCRdb independently ran MiXCR on the multiplex PCR reads; one entry per CDR3 protein. The data contain about 640,000 distinct CDR3 sequences, around 21% of them singletons. Sequenced: blood. The receptors originated from a man aged 25 to 45 with Graves' ophthalmopathy.

Ten or more counts support this clonotype. This chain connects TRBV5-1 to TRBJ2-1, with D perhaps given as TRBD1 or TRBD2 (5 bases each). The CDR3 is made up of 14 amino acids. The germline gives CDR1 SGHRS, CDR2 YFSETQ. Trimming pared 0 bases from V and 6 bases from J, leaving 10 bases between. CDR3: CASSLAVGTNEQFF. The CDR3 nucleotides read TGCGCCAGCAGCTTGGCCGTGGGGACCAATGAGCAGTTCTTC.

The genes are TRBV5-1 and TRBJ1-1, with D perhaps TRBD1 (5 bases). Trimming left V 3 bases short and J 1 base short, with 13 bases between. The germline V gene has CDR1 SGHRS and CDR2 YFSETQ. The CDR3 extends over 15 amino acids. The CDR3: CASSWTGTANTEAFF. The CDR3 DNA reads TGCGCCAGCAGCTGGACCGGGACGGCGAACACTGAAGCTTTCTTT.

This rearrangement joins TRBV5-1 to TRBJ1-2; D gene ambiguous. Germline V gene data show CDR1 as SGHRS and CDR2 as YFSETQ. The CDR3 contains 12 residues. Trimming shortened V by 4 bases and J by 8 bases, and 12 bases separated the two germline ends. CDR3 sequence reads: CASSPQEGGYTF. As DNA, the CDR3 is TGCGCCAGCAGCCCTCAGGAAGGCGGCTACACCTTC.

There are a few counts of this clonotype. The chain carries TRBV5-1 and TRBJ2-7; 13 nucleotides align to TRBD2. From germline, CDR1 is SGHRS and CDR2 YFSETQ. V lost 6 bases to trimming and J lost 2 bases; unmatched junction nucleotides: 5. CDR3 size: 15 residues. The CDR3 protein is CASTPTSGRAYEQYF. CDR3 nucleotide sequence: TGCGCCAGCACCCCAACTAGCGGGAGGGCCTACGAGCAGTACTTC.

The chain carries TRBV19 and TRBJ2-2, with 12 nucleotides matching TRBD2. Germline lookup yields CDR1 LNHDA and CDR2 SQIVND (reference sequence). This CDR3 is built from 16 residues. V dropped 6 bases and J dropped 7; count of bases not matched to a gene: 9. CDR3 in amino acids: CASRPTSGSANGELFF. The CDR3 bases are TGTGCCAGTAGACCGACTAGCGGGAGCGCAAACGGGGAGCTGTTTTTT.

Of note for this clonotype: This may arise from a read error, as a much more abundant clone is one base away. Here the CDR3 omits its conserved ending phenylalanine or tryptophan, so a read error is the likely source. V is TRBV5-1 and J is TRBJ1-1, with TRBD1 matching over 7 bases. J was trimmed by 4 bases and V by 3 bases; bases with no gene match: 6. Germline V lookup: CDR1 SGHRS, CDR2 YFSETQ. This CDR3 is built from 14 residues. The CDR3 here is CASSSRGIGTEAFL. The CDR3 nucleotides read TGCGCCAGCAGCTCCAGGGGGATTGGCACTGAAGCTTTCCTT.

The gene calls are TRBV24-1 and TRBJ2-3; 7 bases fit TRBD1. Trimming at V came to 7 bases and at J to 7 bases, leaving 16 bases not matched to a gene. The CDR3 is 16 amino acids. Germline values: CDR1 KGHDR, CDR2 SFDVKD. The CDR3 nucleotides are TGTGCCACCAGCCTGACTGGGACAGAGGGCTACAATACGCAGTATTTT. It specifies CATSLTGTEGYNTQYF.

V is TRBV20-1 and J is TRBJ1-3; no reliable D call. V lost 0 bases and J lost 0, with 6 bases in between. Germline V gives CDR1 DFQATT, CDR2 SNEGSKA (reference sequence). The CDR3 sequence is 14 residues long. In nucleotides, the CDR3 is TGCAGTGCTAGAGAAACACCCTCTGGAAACACCATATATTTT. Amino acids: CSARETPSGNTIYF.

About this clonotype: Compared with germline, one end of the junction differs, possibly owing to a read error. The chain joins TRBV27 to TRBJ1-6; 7 bases line up with TRBD1. There are 15 residues in the CDR3. Germline values: CDR1 MNHEY, CDR2 SMNVEV (reference sequence). CDR3 in DNA: TGTGCCAGCAGTAGGGGACAGACTTATAATTCACCCCTCCATTTT. This sequence encodes CASSRGQTYNSPLHF.

This clonotype was observed many times. This rearrangement joins TRBV12-3 or TRBV12-4 to TRBJ2-5, with a weak D call TRBD2 (5 bases). The CDR3 has 12 residues. V was trimmed by 5 bases and J by 4 bases, leaving 8 bases between them. The CDR3 DNA reads TGTGCCAGCAGTAAGGAGGCAGAGACCCAGTACTTC. The encoded protein is CASSKEAETQYF.

The genes are TRBV9 and TRBJ1-2, with D tentatively TRBD1 (6 bases). The CDR3 is 16 residues long. Trimming pared 0 bases from V and 4 bases from J, leaving 16 bases between. Germline V CDR1 and CDR2: SGDLS, YYNGEE. The chain's CDR3 is CASSVATTGSSYGYTF. DNA for the CDR3: TGTGCCAGCAGCGTAGCAACGACAGGATCTAGCTATGGCTACACCTTC.

This clonotype was observed a handful of times. J is TRBJ2-1 and V is TRBV3-1, with D possibly being TRBD2 (6 bases). The V end lost 4 bases, the J end lost 9 bases, and 13 bases lay between the germline ends. The germline gives CDR1 LGHDT, CDR2 YNNKEL (reference sequence). The CDR3 length is 13 residues. The CDR3 nucleotides are TGTGCCAGCAGCCCGCTAGCGCCGACTGAGCAGTTCTTC. Amino acids: CASSPLAPTEQFF.

The chain couples TRBV20-1 to TRBJ1-1; D is unresolved. V was pared by 6 bases and J by 0 bases, with 5 bases between. CDR1 and CDR2 (germline): DFQATT, SNEGSKA (reference sequence). CDR3 length equals 11 residues. CDR3 sequence reads: CSAQLNTEAFF. The CDR3 DNA reads TGCAGTGCCCAGTTGAACACTGAAGCTTTCTTT.

This clonotype was seen only a few times. The rearrangement links TRBV5-1 to TRBJ2-3; possibly TRBD2 for D (6 bases). The CDR3 spans 16 residues. The V and J ends lost 4 bases and 0 bases respectively, with 15 bases between them. Germline CDR1 and CDR2: SGHRS and YFSETQ. CDR3 region: CASSPTPGTSTDTQYF. In DNA, the CDR3 is TGCGCCAGCAGCCCTACCCCCGGGACTAGCACAGATACGCAGTATTTT.

This clonotype has only a few counts. V is TRBV20-1 and J is TRBJ1-4; perhaps TRBD1 as D (6 bases). CDR3 length: 15 amino acids. Germline-derived CDR1 and CDR2 are DFQATT and SNEGSKA (reference sequence). Trimming took 1 base from V and 3 from J, leaving 12 bases between them. The CDR3 here is CSARVRTAPNEKLFF. In DNA, the CDR3 is TGCAGTGCTAGAGTTCGGACAGCGCCTAATGAAAAACTGTTTTTT.

The V and J genes are TRBV27 and TRBJ2-2; 13 nucleotides match TRBD2. V was clipped by 3 bases and J by 6 bases; unmatched bases: 10. The CDR3 totals 18 residues. From germline, CDR1 is MNHEY and CDR2 SMNVEV (reference sequence). CDR3 amino acids: CASSFTGTSGKIAGELFF. Here the CDR3 DNA reads TGTGCCAGCAGTTTCACCGGGACTAGCGGGAAAATCGCCGGGGAGCTGTTTTTT.

This chain connects TRBV7-9 to TRBJ2-1; weak D call: TRBD2 (6 bases). The ends were cut back, 1 base at V and 5 bases at J, with 15 bases in the middle. In germline, CDR1 is SEHNR, CDR2 FQNEAQ (reference sequence). CDR3 length: 16 residues. The CDR3, as DNA: TGTGCCAGCAGCTTAGGAGGCCAGCGGGCAAACAATGAGCAGTTCTTC. Protein product: CASSLGGQRANNEQFF.

V is TRBV20-1 and J is TRBJ2-5; D perhaps matches TRBD1 (6 bases). V was cut by 5 bases and J by 4 bases, with 11 bases left in between. Per the germline V gene, CDR1 is DFQATT and CDR2 is SNEGSKA (reference sequence). This CDR3 has 12 residues. CDR3 residues: CSAPGVTETQYF. The CDR3 bases are TGCAGTGCTCCAGGGGTAACAGAGACCCAGTACTTC.

The chain is built from TRBV6-2 or TRBV6-3 and TRBJ2-5; D is uncertain. Germline CDR1 MNHEY, CDR2 SVGEGT. Trimming pared 2 bases from V and 2 bases from J, leaving 12 bases between. CDR3 length: 15 residues. For the CDR3, the DNA is TGTGCCAGCAGTTACGGGGTCAGAGAGCAAGAGACCCAGTACTTC. It yields the protein CASSYGVREQETQYF.

This chain links TRBV20-1 with TRBJ1-1; 8 bases fit TRBD1. Trimming at V came to 5 bases and at J to 0 bases, leaving 11 bases not matched to a gene. The CDR3 consists of 16 residues. Germline lookup yields CDR1 DFQATT and CDR2 SNEGSKA (reference sequence). The CDR3 here is CSAPGTGLRMNTEAFF. The CDR3 DNA reads TGCAGTGCTCCCGGGACAGGCCTACGAATGAACACTGAAGCTTTCTTT.

This clonotype was seen only a few times. This may arise from a read error, as a much more abundant clone is one base away. The V and J genes are TRBV12-3 or TRBV12-4 and TRBJ2-2; 10 nucleotides match TRBD2. V lost 5 bases to trimming and J lost 3 bases; unmatched junction nucleotides: 0. This CDR3 has 14 residues. The CDR3 region has the DNA TGTGCCAGCAGTACTAGCGGGGACACCGGGGAGCTGTTTTTT. Translated: CASSTSGDTGELFF.

This clonotype was counted between two and nine times. V usage is TRBV3-1 and J usage is TRBJ2-2; no reliable D call. Germline loops: CDR1 LGHDT, CDR2 YNNKEL (reference sequence). V was shortened by 3 bases and J by 7 bases, with 6 bases between the two germline ends. The CDR3 sequence is 12 residues long. CDR3 region: CASSHSIGELFF. In nucleotides, the CDR3 is TGTGCCAGCAGCCATAGTATCGGGGAGCTGTTTTTT.

The V gene is TRBV6-1, the J gene TRBJ2-7; 8 positions agree with TRBD2. Looked up from germline, CDR1 is MNHNS and CDR2 is SASEGT. The CDR3 is made up of 15 amino acids. Trimming cost V 1 base and J 5 bases; bases outside gene matches: 7. The CDR3 bases are TGTGCCAGCAGTGAAGAGGCGGGAGGCCTCGACGAGCAGTACTTC. Protein: CASSEEAGGLDEQYF.

The table lists this clonotype with a few counts. The chain combines TRBV6-1 with TRBJ2-7, with 9 bases aligning to TRBD1. The CDR3 covers 15 residues. Per germline, CDR1 MNHNS and CDR2 SASEGT. J was trimmed by 2 bases and V by 5 bases; bases with no gene match: 7. CDR3 amino acids: CASSTDRGLPYEQYF. DNA of the CDR3: TGTGCCAGCAGTACGGACAGGGGTCTCCCCTACGAGCAGTACTTC.

This clonotype was picked up many times. The rearrangement joins TRBV4-1 to TRBJ1-1; TRBD1 matches 9 bases. The CDR3 is 17 residues long. V shed 4 bases, J shed 6 bases, and the junction held 15 bases outside the gene matches. Germline CDR1 and CDR2: MGHRA and YSYEKL. This CDR3 reads CASSPGTGRVRWAEAFF. The CDR3 nucleotides are TGCGCCAGCAGCCCTGGGACAGGGAGGGTTCGGTGGGCTGAAGCTTTCTTT.

The chain uses TRBV28 and TRBJ1-6; TRBD1 might be the D (5 bases). The CDR3 has 16 residues. Trimming took off 6 bases at V and 7 bases at J, with 19 bases between the two ends. Looked up from germline, CDR1 is MDHEN and CDR2 is SYDVKM. The DNA for the CDR3 is TGTGCCAGCAGCGCCCCTCGGGGGATCTTGAATTCACCCCTCCACTTT. As protein: CASSAPRGILNSPLHF.

A few counts support this clonotype. The chain is built from TRBV20-1 and TRBJ2-5, with TRBD2 matching over 16 bases. The CDR3 is 17 amino acids. Germline trimming cut 1 base from V and 5 bases from J; bases unmatched to any gene: 7. Germline V gives CDR1 DFQATT, CDR2 SNEGSKA (reference sequence). The CDR3 nucleotides read TGCAGTGCTAGAGCCCTCGGGACTAGCGGGAGGGGGGAGACCCAGTACTTC. Its translation: CSARALGTSGRGETQYF.

The chain carries TRBV6-1 and TRBJ2-7; TRBD2 might be the D (6 bases). The CDR3 is 15 residues long. V was pared by 2 bases and J by 0 bases, with 11 bases between. Germline CDR1 and CDR2: MNHNS and SASEGT. This CDR3 is CASSELANYSYEQYF. The CDR3 region has the DNA TGTGCCAGCAGTGAACTAGCGAATTACTCCTACGAGCAGTACTTC.

The chain couples TRBV27 to TRBJ1-5; 8 nucleotides agree with TRBD1. Germline V gene sequence: CDR1 MNHEY, CDR2 SMNVEV (reference sequence). CDR3 length equals 13 residues. The ends lost 6 bases at V and 6 bases at J; junction bases unmatched: 4. CDR3 residues: CASRGRGLQPQHF. DNA of the CDR3: TGTGCCAGCAGGGGCAGGGGGCTTCAGCCCCAGCATTTT.

J is TRBJ2-1 and V is TRBV6-1, with TRBD2 identical over 10 bases. Germline CDR1 and CDR2: MNHNS and SASEGT. The CDR3 is 15 amino acids. The junction had 7 bases not matched to a gene; V was cut back by 5 bases and J by 6 bases. In DNA form, the CDR3 reads TGTGCCAGCAGTCAAGGGTCTAGCGGGAGCAATGAGCAGTTCTTC. Its protein is CASSQGSSGSNEQFF.

This clonotype appeared many times. The CDR3 is CASSRTGSHEQYF. CDR3 DNA sequence: TGTGCCAGCAGTCGTACAGGGTCCCACGAGCAGTACTTC. The chain combines TRBV6-1 with TRBJ2-7, with D tentatively TRBD1 (6 bases). Trimming cost V 5 bases and J 5 bases, with 13 bases left between them. Germline assignment: CDR1 MNHNS and CDR2 SASEGT. The CDR3 loop spans 13 amino acids.